One TCR beta chain is described in this entry. This CDR3 has 14 residues. V lost 3 bases to trimming and J lost 1 base, with 9 bases between them. Germline V lookup: CDR1 MDHEN, CDR2 SYDVKM. The sample originates from a study of blood T cell repertoires in COVID-19. Study-level information: Both acute and convalescent COVID-19 samples were obtained from the United States, Italy and Spain. The analysed material was cDNA or gDNA that came from T cells, B-cell-depleted T cells, or PBMCs.

In the study's own analysis: Nucleated cell counts were estimated from reference gene primer amplification. Profiled with immunoSEQ multiplex PCR; TCRdb holds only in-frame clones, not every one. V and J calls and clone size are those listed in that table; D and trimming were worked out from the DNA. The sample includes about 280,000 clones, nearly 90% of them seen just once. V usage is TRBV28 and J usage is TRBJ1-1; a weak D match, TRBD1 (5 bases). Sequencing input: peripheral blood. This clonotype was obtained from a man between 18 and 35 years old with active or convalescent COVID-19. Here the CDR3 reads CASSLGRRNTEAFF. The DNA for the CDR3 is TGTGCCAGCAGTTTGGGGCGGAGGAACACTGAAGCTTTCTTT. Based on the CDR3 plus reference TRBV28 and TRBJ1-1, the full variable domain is DVKVTQSSRYLVKRTGEKVFLECVQDMDHENMFWYRQDPGLGLRLIYFSYDVKMKEKGDIPEGYSVSREKKERFSLILESASTNQTSMYLCASSLGRRNTEAFFGQGTRLTVV.